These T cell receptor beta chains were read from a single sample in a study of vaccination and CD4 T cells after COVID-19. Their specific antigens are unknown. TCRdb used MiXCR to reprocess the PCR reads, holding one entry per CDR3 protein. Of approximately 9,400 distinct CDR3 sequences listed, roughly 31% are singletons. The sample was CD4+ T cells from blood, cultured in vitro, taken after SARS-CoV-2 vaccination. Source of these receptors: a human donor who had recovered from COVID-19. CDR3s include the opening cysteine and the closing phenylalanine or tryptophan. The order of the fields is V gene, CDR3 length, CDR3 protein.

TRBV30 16 CAWSVTGRLYNSPLHF
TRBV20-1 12 CSPVRGNYGYTF
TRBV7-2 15 CASSPGQGGFRELFF
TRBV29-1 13 CSVEDNDNGEQYF
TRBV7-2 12 CASSSGQGPQHF
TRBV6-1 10 CASSVSEAFF
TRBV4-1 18 CASSHLPPREGAGNTIYF
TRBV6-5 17 CASSYGPGQGSDQPQHF
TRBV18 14 CASSPFPQQETQYF
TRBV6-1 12 CAGSVGDNEQFF
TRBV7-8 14 CASSPTRMYNEQFF
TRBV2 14 CASGPRQGAGELFF
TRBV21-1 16 CASPGTTDSNTGELFF
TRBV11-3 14 CASSLDAGTDTQYF
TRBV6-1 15 CASRTTWDGSYEQYF
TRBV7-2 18 CASSLPFKSGLSNQPQHF
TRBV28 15 CASSPSQTASNEQYF
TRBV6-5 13 CASSWTGNYGYTF
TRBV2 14 CASSLAGRGTEAFF
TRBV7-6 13 CASSFLQANTIYF
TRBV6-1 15 CASAGSGSGTDTQYF
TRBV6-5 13 CASSYLTGAGYTF